This T cell receptor beta chain was sequenced during a study of post-analysis software for immune sequencing data. The CDR3 runs to 14 residues. Germline V gene data show CDR1 as LNHNV and CDR2 as YYDKDF (reference sequence). The V gene lost 3 bases and the J gene lost 2 bases, with 11 bases spanning the gap. Every TCR beta cDNA library bore unique molecular identifiers. The authors obtained approximately 460,000 cDNA molecules from approximately 1 to 10 million T cells. TCRdb recomputed calls from the PCR reads with MiXCR, one row per CDR3 protein. Among about 200,000 distinct CDR3 sequences listed, roughly 30% were seen once. Points from the study as a whole: Compared with controls, patients showed significantly lower normalized Chao1 diversity. Strong co-clustering by F measure was seen for same-batch samples. Included in a set of five TRBV segments more frequent in patients than controls were TRBV5-6, TRBV5-1 and TRBV20-1.

As regards this clonotype: The antigen is unknown.

Sequences were obtained from blood. The sequence was collected from a girl between 2 and 17 years old with multiple sclerosis. This chain joins TRBV15 and TRBJ2-7, with D uncertain. In DNA form, the CDR3 reads TGTGCCACCAGCAGGGATACGACAACCTACGAGCAGTACTTC. Its protein product is CATSRDTTTYEQYF.